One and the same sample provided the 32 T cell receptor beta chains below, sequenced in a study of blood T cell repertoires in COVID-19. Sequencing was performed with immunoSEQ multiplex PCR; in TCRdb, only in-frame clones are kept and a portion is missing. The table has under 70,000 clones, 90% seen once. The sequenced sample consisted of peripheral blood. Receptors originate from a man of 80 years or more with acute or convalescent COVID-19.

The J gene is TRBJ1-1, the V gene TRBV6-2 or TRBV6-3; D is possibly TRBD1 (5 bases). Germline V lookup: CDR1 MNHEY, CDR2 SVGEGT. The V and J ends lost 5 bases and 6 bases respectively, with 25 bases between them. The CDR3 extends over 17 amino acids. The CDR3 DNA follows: TGTGCCAGCAGTAAATTCAGGGATCCCCCACGGTCCGCTGAAGCTTTCTTT. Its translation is CASSKFRDPPRSAEAFF.

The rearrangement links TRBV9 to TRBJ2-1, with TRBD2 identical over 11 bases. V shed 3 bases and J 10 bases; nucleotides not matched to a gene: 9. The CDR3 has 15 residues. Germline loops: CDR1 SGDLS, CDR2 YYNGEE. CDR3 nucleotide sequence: TGTGCCAGCAGCGCCCGACTAGCGGGGCCCGGGGAGCAGTTCTTC. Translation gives CASSARLAGPGEQFF.

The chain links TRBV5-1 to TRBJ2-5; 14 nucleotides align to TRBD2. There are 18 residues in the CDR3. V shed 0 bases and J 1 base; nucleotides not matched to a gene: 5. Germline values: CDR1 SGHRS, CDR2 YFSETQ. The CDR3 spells CASSLATSGGAGQETQYF. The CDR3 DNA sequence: TGCGCCAGCAGCTTGGCGACTAGCGGGGGGGCAGGCCAAGAGACCCAGTACTTC.

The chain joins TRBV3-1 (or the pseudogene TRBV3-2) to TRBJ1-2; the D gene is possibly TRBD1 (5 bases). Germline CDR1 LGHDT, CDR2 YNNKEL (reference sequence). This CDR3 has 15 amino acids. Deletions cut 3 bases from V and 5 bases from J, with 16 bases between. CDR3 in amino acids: CASSHPRGYPYGYTF. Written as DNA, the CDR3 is TGTGCCAGCAGCCACCCTCGGGGGTACCCTTATGGCTACACCTTC.

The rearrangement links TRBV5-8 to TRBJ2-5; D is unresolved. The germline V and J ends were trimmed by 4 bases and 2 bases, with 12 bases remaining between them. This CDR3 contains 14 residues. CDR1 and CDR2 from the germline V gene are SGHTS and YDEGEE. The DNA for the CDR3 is TGTGCCAGCAGCCCTGAGGCGGCGCAAGAGACCCAGTACTTC. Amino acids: CASSPEAAQETQYF. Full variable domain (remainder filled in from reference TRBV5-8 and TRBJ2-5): EAGVTQSPTHLIKTRGQQATLRCSPISGHTSVYWYQQALGLGLQFLLWYDEGEERNRGNFPPRFSGRQFPNYSSELNVNALELEDSALYLCASSPEAAQETQYFGPGTRLLVL.

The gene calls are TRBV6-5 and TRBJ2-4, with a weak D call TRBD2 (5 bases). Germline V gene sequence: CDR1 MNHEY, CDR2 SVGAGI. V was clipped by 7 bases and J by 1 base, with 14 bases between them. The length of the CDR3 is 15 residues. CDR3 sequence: CASTPRELAKNIQYF. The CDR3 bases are TGTGCCAGCACCCCAAGGGAGTTGGCCAAAAACATTCAGTACTTC.

This chain's CDR3 is CASSAGTSSNQPQHF. The CDR3 region has the DNA TGTGCCAGCAGCGCCGGGACATCTAGCAATCAGCCCCAGCATTTT. The chain couples TRBV5-4 to TRBJ1-5; weak D call: TRBD1 (6 bases). The V and J ends lost 4 bases and 0 bases respectively, with 11 bases between them. Germline values: CDR1 SGHNT, CDR2 YYREEE (reference sequence). The CDR3 consists of 15 residues.

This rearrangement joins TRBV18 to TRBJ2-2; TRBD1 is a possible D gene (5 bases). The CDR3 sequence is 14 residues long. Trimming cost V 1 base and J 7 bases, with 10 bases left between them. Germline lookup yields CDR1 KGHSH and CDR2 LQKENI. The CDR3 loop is CASSPRQDIGELFF. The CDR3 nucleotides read TGTGCCAGCTCACCACGGCAGGACATCGGGGAGCTGTTTTTT.

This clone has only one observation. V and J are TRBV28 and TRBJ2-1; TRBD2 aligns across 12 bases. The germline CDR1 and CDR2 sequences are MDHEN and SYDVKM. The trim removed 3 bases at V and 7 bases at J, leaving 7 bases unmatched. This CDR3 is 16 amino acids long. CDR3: CASSFTGLAGPNEQFF. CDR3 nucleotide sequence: TGTGCCAGCAGTTTTACCGGACTAGCGGGACCGAATGAGCAGTTCTTC.

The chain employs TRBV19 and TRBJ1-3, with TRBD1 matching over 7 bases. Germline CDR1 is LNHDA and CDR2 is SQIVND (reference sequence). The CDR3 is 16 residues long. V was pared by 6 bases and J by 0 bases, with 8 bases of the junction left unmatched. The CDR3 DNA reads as TGTGCCAGTAGCTTCACGACAGGGACCTCTGGAAACACCATATATTTT. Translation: CASSFTTGTSGNTIYF.

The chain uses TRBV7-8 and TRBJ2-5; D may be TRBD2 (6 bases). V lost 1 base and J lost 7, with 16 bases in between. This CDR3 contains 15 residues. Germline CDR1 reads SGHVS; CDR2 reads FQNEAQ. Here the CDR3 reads CASSLDPWRGLTQYF. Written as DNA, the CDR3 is TGTGCCAGCAGCTTAGATCCATGGAGGGGTTTGACCCAGTACTTC.

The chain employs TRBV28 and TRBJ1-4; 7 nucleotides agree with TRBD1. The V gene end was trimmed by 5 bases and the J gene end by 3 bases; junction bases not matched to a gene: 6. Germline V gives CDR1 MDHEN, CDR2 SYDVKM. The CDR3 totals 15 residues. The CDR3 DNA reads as TGTGCCAGCAGTCCGAACAGGGGCCCTAATGAAAAACTGTTTTTT. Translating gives CASSPNRGPNEKLFF.

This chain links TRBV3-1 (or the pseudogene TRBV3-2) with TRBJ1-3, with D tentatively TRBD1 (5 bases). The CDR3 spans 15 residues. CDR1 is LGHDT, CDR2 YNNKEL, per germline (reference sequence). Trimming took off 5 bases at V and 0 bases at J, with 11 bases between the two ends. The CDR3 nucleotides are TGTGCCAGCAGCACCCGACAGCTCTCTGGAAACACCATATATTTT. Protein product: CASSTRQLSGNTIYF.

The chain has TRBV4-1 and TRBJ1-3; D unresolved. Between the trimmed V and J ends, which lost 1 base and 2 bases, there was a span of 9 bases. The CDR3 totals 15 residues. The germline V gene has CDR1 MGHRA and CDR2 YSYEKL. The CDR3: CASSQAEGAGNTIYF. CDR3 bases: TGCGCCAGCAGCCAAGCGGAGGGCGCTGGAAACACCATATATTTT.

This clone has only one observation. CDR3 DNA sequence: TGTGCCAGCAGCCAAGGGGGTTTCGGGACACAGAACACTGAAGCTTTCTTT. Protein product: CASSQGGFGTQNTEAFF. The gene calls are TRBV3-1 (or the pseudogene TRBV3-2) and TRBJ1-1; a weak D match, TRBD1 (6 bases). CDR1 is LGHDT, CDR2 YNNKEL, per germline (reference sequence). V was trimmed by 1 base and J by 1 base, leaving 16 bases between them. The CDR3 spans 17 residues.

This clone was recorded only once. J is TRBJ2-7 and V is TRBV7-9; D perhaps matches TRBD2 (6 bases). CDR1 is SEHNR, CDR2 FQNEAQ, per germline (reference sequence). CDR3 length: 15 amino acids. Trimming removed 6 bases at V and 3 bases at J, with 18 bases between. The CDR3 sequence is CASSFSGTGIYEQYF. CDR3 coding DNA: TGTGCCAGCAGTTTCTCCGGGACTGGGATCTACGAGCAGTACTTC. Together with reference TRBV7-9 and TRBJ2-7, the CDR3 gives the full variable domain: DTGVSQNPRHKITKRGQNVTFRCDPISEHNRLYWYRQTLGQGPEFLTYFQNEAQLEKSRLLSDRFSAERPKGSFSTLEIQRTEQGDSAMYLCASSFSGTGIYEQYFGPGTRLTVT.

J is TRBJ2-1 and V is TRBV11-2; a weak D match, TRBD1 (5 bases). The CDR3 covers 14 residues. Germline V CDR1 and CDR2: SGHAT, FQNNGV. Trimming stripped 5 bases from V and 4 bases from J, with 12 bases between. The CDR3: CASSTPTDYNEQFF. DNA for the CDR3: TGTGCCAGCAGCACACCGACAGATTACAATGAGCAGTTCTTC.

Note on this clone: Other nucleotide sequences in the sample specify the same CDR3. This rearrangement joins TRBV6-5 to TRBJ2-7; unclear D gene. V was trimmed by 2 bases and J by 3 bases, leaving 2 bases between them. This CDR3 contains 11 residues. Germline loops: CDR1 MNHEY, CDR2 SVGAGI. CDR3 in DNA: TGTGCCAGCAGTTACCTCTACGAGCAGTACTTC. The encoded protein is CASSYLYEQYF.

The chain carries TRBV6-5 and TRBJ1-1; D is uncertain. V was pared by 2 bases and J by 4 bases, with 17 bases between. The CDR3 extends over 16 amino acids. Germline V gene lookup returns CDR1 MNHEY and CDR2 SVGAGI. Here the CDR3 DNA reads TGTGCCAGCAGTTACCGATCGCGCGGGGAGGGCACTGAAGCTTTCTTT. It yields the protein CASSYRSRGEGTEAFF.

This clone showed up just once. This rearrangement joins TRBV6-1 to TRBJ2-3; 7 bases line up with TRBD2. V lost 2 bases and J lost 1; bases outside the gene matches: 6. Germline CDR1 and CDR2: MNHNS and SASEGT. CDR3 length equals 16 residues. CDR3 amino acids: CASSELSLAGTDTQYF. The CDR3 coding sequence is TGTGCCAGCAGTGAATTGAGTCTAGCGGGCACAGATACGCAGTATTTT.

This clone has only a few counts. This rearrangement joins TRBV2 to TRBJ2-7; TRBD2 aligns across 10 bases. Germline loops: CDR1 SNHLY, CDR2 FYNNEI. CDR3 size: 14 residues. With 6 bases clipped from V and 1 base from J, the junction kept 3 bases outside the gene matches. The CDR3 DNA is TGTGCCAGCAGGGAACTAGCGGGGTCCTACGAGCAGTACTTC. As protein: CASRELAGSYEQYF.

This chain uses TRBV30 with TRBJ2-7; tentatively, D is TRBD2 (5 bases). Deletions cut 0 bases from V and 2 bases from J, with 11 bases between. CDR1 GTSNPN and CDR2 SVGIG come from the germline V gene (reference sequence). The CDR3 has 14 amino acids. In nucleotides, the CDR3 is TGTGCCTGGAGTGTAAGTTCGGGAACCTACGAGCAGTACTTC. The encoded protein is CAWSVSSGTYEQYF.

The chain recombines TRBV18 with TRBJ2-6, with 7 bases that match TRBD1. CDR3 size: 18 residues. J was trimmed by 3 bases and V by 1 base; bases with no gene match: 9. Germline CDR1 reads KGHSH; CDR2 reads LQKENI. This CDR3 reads CASSPRPRGSGGANVLTF. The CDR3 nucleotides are TGTGCCAGCTCACCACGGCCCAGGGGGTCGGGTGGGGCCAACGTCCTGACTTTC.

CDR3 sequence (DNA): TGTGCCAGCAGCCAAGAACTGCTTAGGGGCAGGGAAAAACTGTTTTTT. It translates to CASSQELLRGREKLFF. The chain carries TRBV3-1 (or the pseudogene TRBV3-2) and TRBJ1-4, with a tentative D call TRBD1 (5 bases). Trimming removed 0 bases from V and 8 bases from J, with 16 bases in between. The CDR3 totals 16 residues. Germline V gene lookup returns CDR1 LGHDT and CDR2 YNNKEL (reference sequence).

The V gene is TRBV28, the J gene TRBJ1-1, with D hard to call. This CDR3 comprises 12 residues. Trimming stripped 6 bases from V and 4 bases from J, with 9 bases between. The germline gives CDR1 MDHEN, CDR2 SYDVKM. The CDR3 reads CASRTTFTEAFF. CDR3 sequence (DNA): TGTGCCAGCAGAACAACATTCACTGAAGCTTTCTTT.

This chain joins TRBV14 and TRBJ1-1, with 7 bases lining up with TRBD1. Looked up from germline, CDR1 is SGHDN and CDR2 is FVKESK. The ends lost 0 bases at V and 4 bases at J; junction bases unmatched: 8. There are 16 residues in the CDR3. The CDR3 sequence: CASSQDLTGLGTEAFF. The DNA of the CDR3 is TGTGCCAGCAGCCAAGATCTGACAGGGTTGGGCACTGAAGCTTTCTTT.

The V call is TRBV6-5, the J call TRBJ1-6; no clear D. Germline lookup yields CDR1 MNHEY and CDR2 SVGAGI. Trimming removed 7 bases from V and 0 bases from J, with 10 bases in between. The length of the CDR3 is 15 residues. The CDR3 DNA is TGTGCCAGCAAAGTGACACCCTCCTATAATTCACCCCTCCACTTT. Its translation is CASKVTPSYNSPLHF.

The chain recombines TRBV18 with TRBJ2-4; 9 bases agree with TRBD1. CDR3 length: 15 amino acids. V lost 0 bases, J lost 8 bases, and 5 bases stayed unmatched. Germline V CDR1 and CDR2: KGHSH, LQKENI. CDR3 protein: CASSPPRTGADIQYF. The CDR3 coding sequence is TGTGCCAGCTCACCACCCCGGACAGGGGCGGACATTCAGTACTTC. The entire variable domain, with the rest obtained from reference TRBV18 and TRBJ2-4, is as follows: NAGVMQNPRHLVRRRGQEARLRCSPMKGHSHVYWYRQLPEEGLKFMVYLQKENIIDESGMPKERFSAEFPKEGPSILRIQQVVRGDSAAYFCASSPPRTGADIQYFGAGTRLSVL.

The CDR3 is CASSQESFGELFF. CDR3 bases: TGTGCCAGCAGCCAAGAAAGCTTCGGGGAGCTGTTTTTT. The J gene is TRBJ2-2, the V gene TRBV14; no firm D call. The CDR3 extends over 13 amino acids. Trimming took 0 bases from V and 7 from J, leaving 6 bases between them. Germline-derived CDR1 and CDR2 are SGHDN and FVKESK.

The CDR3 protein is CASSAPQGPGGELFF. Here the CDR3 DNA reads TGTGCCAGCAGCGCCCCCCAGGGGCCGGGCGGGGAGCTGTTTTTT. The V gene is TRBV9, the J gene TRBJ2-2, with D perhaps TRBD1 (6 bases). Germline V gene sequence: CDR1 SGDLS, CDR2 YYNGEE. Trimming removed 3 bases from V and 7 bases from J, with 16 bases in between. CDR3 size: 15 residues.

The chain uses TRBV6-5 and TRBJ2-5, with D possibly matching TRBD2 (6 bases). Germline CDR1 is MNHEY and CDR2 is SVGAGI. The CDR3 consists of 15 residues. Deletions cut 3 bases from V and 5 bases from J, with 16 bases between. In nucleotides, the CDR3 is TGTGCCAGCAGTTATGAACTAGCTACCAGTGAGACCCAGTACTTC. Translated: CASSYELATSETQYF.

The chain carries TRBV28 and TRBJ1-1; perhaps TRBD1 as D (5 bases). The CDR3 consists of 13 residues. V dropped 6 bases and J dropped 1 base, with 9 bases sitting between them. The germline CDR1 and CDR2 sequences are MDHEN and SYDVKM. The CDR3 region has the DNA TGTGCCAGCAGCCCCGGGGGGAACACTGAAGCTTTCTTT. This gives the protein CASSPGGNTEAFF. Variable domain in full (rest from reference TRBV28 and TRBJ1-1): DVKVTQSSRYLVKRTGEKVFLECVQDMDHENMFWYRQDPGLGLRLIYFSYDVKMKEKGDIPEGYSVSREKKERFSLILESASTNQTSMYLCASSPGGNTEAFFGQGTRLTVV.